The 23 T cell receptor beta chains below were found in one sample sequenced in a study of molecular identifiers for immune sequencing clone quantification. Via MiXCR, TCRdb re-called the PCR reads, giving one row per CDR3 protein. The repertoire holds around 480,000 distinct CDR3 sequences, with 20% to 25% as singletons. Sequencing was carried out using naive CD8+ T cells from blood, with Jurkat cell RNA spiked in. Stated subset: FACS-sorted CD8+CD4-CCR7+CD45RA+ naive T cells. The receptors originated from a human donor in good health. Some libraries in this study had Jurkat cell RNA spiked in.

This clonotype has more than one count but fewer than ten. The chain couples TRBV5-5 to TRBJ2-5, with 12 nucleotides matching TRBD2. The germline V gene encodes CDR1 SGHKS and CDR2 YYEKEE (reference sequence). CDR3 size: 16 residues. Trimming at V came to 2 bases and at J to 1 base, leaving 3 bases not matched to a gene. As DNA, the CDR3 is TGTGCCAGCAGCTTATGGACTAGCGGGACCCAAGAGACCCAGTACTTC. Amino acid sequence: CASSLWTSGTQETQYF.

The chain uses TRBV20-1 and TRBJ2-7; possibly TRBD2 for D (6 bases). The CDR3 has 15 residues. V was cut by 4 bases and J by 0 bases, with 16 bases left in between. Germline loops: CDR1 DFQATT, CDR2 SNEGSKA (reference sequence). This chain's CDR3 is CSANRLEAPSYEQYF. CDR3 coding DNA: TGCAGTGCTAACAGACTAGAGGCACCCTCCTACGAGCAGTACTTC.

The chain uses TRBV5-1 and TRBJ1-1; TRBD1 might be the D (6 bases). The CDR3 contains 18 residues. V was clipped by 6 bases and J by 0 bases, with 24 bases between them. Germline CDR1 is SGHRS and CDR2 is YFSETQ. CDR3 protein: CASIASSGENLMNTEAFF. The CDR3 region has the DNA TGCGCCAGCATCGCCTCCTCAGGGGAAAATCTCATGAACACTGAAGCTTTCTTT. Drawing the rest from reference TRBV5-1 and TRBJ1-1, the complete variable domain is KAGVTQTPRYLIKTRGQQVTLSCSPISGHRSVSWYQQTPGQGLQFLFEYFSETQRNKGNFPGRFSGRQFSNSRSEMNVSTLELGDSALYLCASIASSGENLMNTEAFFGQGTRLTVV.

About this clonotype: The junction does not match germline at one end; this may be a read error. This rearrangement joins TRBV19 to TRBJ1-1, with D uncertain. The CDR3 contains 11 residues. Germline V gives CDR1 LNHDA, CDR2 SQIVND (reference sequence). CDR3 amino acids: CACSNNTEAFF. The CDR3 nucleotides are TGTGCCTGTAGTAACAACACTGAAGCTTTCTTT.

J is TRBJ2-7 and V is TRBV27; unclear D gene. The CDR3 is made up of 14 amino acids. V dropped 2 bases and J dropped 2 bases, with 10 bases sitting between them. Germline V gene sequence: CDR1 MNHEY, CDR2 SMNVEV (reference sequence). The CDR3 DNA is TGTGCCAGCAGTTTAAAGCAGCCCCCCTACGAGCAGTACTTC. As protein: CASSLKQPPYEQYF.

V usage is TRBV27 and J usage is TRBJ2-3; unclear D gene. Germline assignment: CDR1 MNHEY and CDR2 SMNVEV (reference sequence). The ends were cut back, 6 bases at V and 2 bases at J, with 15 bases in the middle. CDR3 length equals 15 residues. CDR3: CASSSGPYVTDTQYF. The CDR3 nucleotides are TGTGCCAGCAGCTCAGGTCCTTACGTCACAGATACGCAGTATTTT.

The chain employs TRBV2 and TRBJ1-6, with TRBD1 identical over 9 bases. The V gene end was trimmed by 5 bases and the J gene end by 0 bases; junction bases not matched to a gene: 8. The CDR3 totals 18 residues. Germline CDR1 SNHLY, CDR2 FYNNEI. The CDR3 loop reads CASSPDRGTSSYNSPLHF. The CDR3 nucleotides read TGTGCCAGCAGTCCCGACAGGGGGACGAGCTCCTATAATTCACCCCTCCACTTT.

This clonotype was seen at least ten times. V usage is TRBV5-4 and J usage is TRBJ2-5; D possibly corresponds to TRBD1 (5 bases). The germline V gene has CDR1 SGHNT and CDR2 YYREEE (reference sequence). The CDR3 has 14 amino acids. V was cut by 0 bases and J by 2 bases, with 8 bases left in between. The CDR3 bases are TGTGCCAGCAGCTTGGAAGGGGTTCAAGAGACCCAGTACTTC. Its protein is CASSLEGVQETQYF.

This clonotype was detected only a few times. The rearrangement joins TRBV10-3 to TRBJ2-7; D uncertain. Trimming left V 0 bases short and J 7 bases short, with 10 bases between. CDR3 size: 13 residues. Germline loops: CDR1 ENHRY, CDR2 SYGVKD. For the CDR3, the DNA is TGTGCCATCAGTGAGTCGCTGACGGGTGAGCAGTACTTC. Residues: CAISESLTGEQYF.

Notes on this clonotype: A much larger clone is a single base away; this may be a read error. This chain uses TRBV18 with TRBJ2-3; maybe TRBD2 (6 bases). Germline V lookup: CDR1 KGHSH, CDR2 LQKENI. CDR3 length: 17 amino acids. V was cut by 6 bases and J by 2 bases, with 21 bases left in between. CDR3 in amino acids: CASSPDLAATPTDTQYF. CDR3 nucleotides: TGTGCCAGCTCGCCGGACTTAGCGGCGACACCCACAGATACGCAGTATTTT.

Details on this clonotype: The junction departs from the called germline gene at one end, perhaps through a read error. The J gene is TRBJ2-3, the V gene TRBV13; D is unresolved. The CDR3 covers 14 residues. Germline CDR1 and CDR2: PRHDT and FYEKMQ (reference sequence). The CDR3 DNA follows: TGTGCCAGCAGCCAAACGGCCGGCACAGATACGCAGTGTTTT. It yields the protein CASSQTAGTDTQCF.

This clonotype occurred many times. The chain combines TRBV30 with TRBJ2-1; TRBD2 agrees at 8 bases. V lost 2 bases and J lost 4; bases outside the gene matches: 4. There are 14 residues in the CDR3. CDR1 is GTSNPN and CDR2 is SVGIG in the germline V gene (reference sequence). CDR3 sequence (DNA): TGTGCCTGGAGTATACTAGCGGATTACAATGAGCAGTTCTTC. Translating gives CAWSILADYNEQFF. Complete variable domain (other parts from reference TRBV30 and TRBJ2-1): SQTIHQWPATLVQPVGSPLSLECTVEGTSNPNLYWYRQAAGRGLQLLFYSVGIGQISSEVPQNLSASRPQDRQFILSSKKLLLSDSGFYLCAWSILADYNEQFFGPGTRLTVL.

Concerning this clonotype itself: A much larger clone is a single base away; this may be a read error. V gene TRBV7-8 combines with J gene TRBJ2-5; the D gene is possibly TRBD2 (5 bases). Germline-derived CDR1 and CDR2 are SGHVS and FQNEAQ. CDR3 size: 16 residues. CDR3 nucleotides: TGTGCCAGCAGCCCCGACTCATGGGCCATTGGGGAGACCCGGTACTTC. Translation: CASSPDSWAIGETRYF.

In its sample, this clonotype was seen a few times. Mismatch with germline at one junction end may stem from a read error. The CDR3 region is CASSEGGRVQF. CDR3 nucleotide sequence: TGCGCCAGCAGTGAGGGAGGGCGGGTTCAGTTC. The rearrangement joins TRBV10-2 to TRBJ2-4, with a tentative D call TRBD2 (6 bases). This CDR3 spans 11 amino acids. From germline, CDR1 is WSHSY and CDR2 SAAADI.

This clonotype was seen repeatedly, ten times or more. The chain has TRBV19 and TRBJ1-5, with D possibly being TRBD1 (5 bases). This CDR3 spans 14 amino acids. V was pared by 2 bases and J by 3 bases, with 8 bases between. Germline V gene lookup returns CDR1 LNHDA and CDR2 SQIVND (reference sequence). The CDR3 loop is CASSIRGDNQPQHF. CDR3 sequence (DNA): TGTGCCAGTAGTATACGGGGGGACAATCAGCCCCAGCATTTT.

J is TRBJ2-1 and V is TRBV7-9; 8 bases are a match to TRBD1. Germline lookup yields CDR1 SEHNR and CDR2 FQNEAQ (reference sequence). The CDR3 is 17 residues long. J lost 0 bases, V lost 5 bases, and 9 bases had no gene match. CDR3 nucleotides: TGTGCCAGCAGCAACACCGGGACAGGACCCTCCTACAATGAGCAGTTCTTC. The encoded protein is CASSNTGTGPSYNEQFF. Filled out from reference TRBV7-9 and TRBJ2-1, the complete variable domain reads DTGVSQNPRHKITKRGQNVTFRCDPISEHNRLYWYRQTLGQGPEFLTYFQNEAQLEKSRLLSDRFSAERPKGSFSTLEIQRTEQGDSAMYLCASSNTGTGPSYNEQFFGPGTRLTVL.

There are many counts of this clonotype. The DNA of the CDR3 is TGTGCCAGCAGCCATTTCGATCTTTTGAACACCGGGGAGCTGTTTTTT. Protein product: CASSHFDLLNTGELFF. The chain employs TRBV3-1 and TRBJ2-2; no clear D gene. CDR3 length: 16 residues. V was clipped by 3 bases and J by 1 base, with 12 bases between them. From germline, CDR1 is LGHDT and CDR2 YNNKEL (reference sequence).

This clonotype was seen a handful of times. The chain carries TRBV11-2 and TRBJ2-6; D possibly corresponds to TRBD2 (7 bases). The V gene's germline CDR1 is SGHAT and CDR2 FQNNGV. V lost 1 base and J lost 3, with 19 bases in between. The CDR3 is 19 residues long. CDR3 in amino acids: CASSLVGGDPLYGANVLTF. The CDR3 DNA is TGTGCCAGCAGCTTAGTAGGGGGGGACCCGCTTTATGGGGCCAACGTCCTGACTTTC.

This clonotype was observed at least ten times. The chain couples TRBV7-2 to TRBJ2-3; 15 bases agree with TRBD2. The CDR3 has 17 amino acids. Germline CDR1 is SGHTA and CDR2 is FQGNSA. V was clipped by 4 bases and J by 2 bases; unmatched bases: 4. CDR3 bases: TGTGCCAGCAGCTGGGGACTAGCGGGAGGAACCACAGATACGCAGTATTTT. It codes for CASSWGLAGGTTDTQYF.

The chain combines TRBV7-8 with TRBJ1-5, with D unresolved. From germline, CDR1 is SGHVS and CDR2 FQNEAQ. Deletions cut 1 base from V and 2 bases from J, with 9 bases between. The CDR3 length is 15 residues. The CDR3 here is CASSLVVQRNQPQHF. The DNA of the CDR3 is TGTGCCAGCAGCTTAGTCGTACAACGCAATCAGCCCCAGCATTTT.

This clonotype was seen ten or more times. The V call is TRBV6-6, the J call TRBJ2-1; unclear D gene. Germline CDR1 and CDR2: MNHNY and SVGAGI (reference sequence). V shed 4 bases and J shed 7 bases, with 14 bases lying between them. The CDR3 has 14 residues. As DNA, the CDR3 is TGTGCCAGCAGTTGGTCGCCAGAAAGTAATGAGCAGTTCTTC. It is translated as CASSWSPESNEQFF.

This clonotype was counted between two and nine times. The chain carries TRBV7-2 and TRBJ1-2; D is unresolved. V lost 1 base, J lost 0 bases, and 9 bases lay in between. In germline, CDR1 is SGHTA, CDR2 FQGNSA. The length of the CDR3 is 15 residues. The CDR3 DNA reads TGTGCCAGCAGCTTAGGTCCGGGCCCTAACTATGGCTACACCTTC. It yields the protein CASSLGPGPNYGYTF. Complete variable domain (other parts from reference TRBV7-2 and TRBJ1-2): GAGVSQSPSNKVTEKGKDVELRCDPISGHTALYWYRQSLGQGLEFLIYFQGNSAPDKSGLPSDRFSAERTGGSVSTLTIQRTQQEDSAVYLCASSLGPGPNYGYTFGSGTRLTVV.

The sample holds many counts of this clonotype. The chain employs TRBV12-3 or TRBV12-4 and TRBJ1-5, with a possible D match to TRBD1 (5 bases). The CDR3 totals 14 residues. V shed 3 bases and J shed 4 bases, with 10 bases lying between them. The CDR3 DNA reads TGTGCCAGCAGTTTCTGGCAGGGTAATCAGCCCCAGCATTTT. Protein product: CASSFWQGNQPQHF.